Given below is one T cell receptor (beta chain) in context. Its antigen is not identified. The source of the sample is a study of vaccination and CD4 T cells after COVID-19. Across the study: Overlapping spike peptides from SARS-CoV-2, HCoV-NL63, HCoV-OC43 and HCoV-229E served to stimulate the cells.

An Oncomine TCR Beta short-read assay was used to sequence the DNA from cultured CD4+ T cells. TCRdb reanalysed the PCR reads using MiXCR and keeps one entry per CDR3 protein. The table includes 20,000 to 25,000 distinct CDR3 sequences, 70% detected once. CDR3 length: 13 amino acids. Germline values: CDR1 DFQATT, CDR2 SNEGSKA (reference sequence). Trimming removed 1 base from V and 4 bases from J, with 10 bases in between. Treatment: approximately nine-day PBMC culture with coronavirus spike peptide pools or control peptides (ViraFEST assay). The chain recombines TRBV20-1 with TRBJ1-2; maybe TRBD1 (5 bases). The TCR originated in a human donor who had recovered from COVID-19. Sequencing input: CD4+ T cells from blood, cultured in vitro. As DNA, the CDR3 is TGCAGTGCTAGAGCGACAGCGATCTATGGCTACACCTTC. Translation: CSARATAIYGYTF.